This T cell receptor (beta chain) was captured in a study of cytomegalovirus exposure and HLA in healthy donors. General study results and limits: The Asian-associated ancestry cluster reportedly had fewer N-insertions than the roughly 700-donor mean in a later analysis.

Comment on this clone: The target antigen is unknown.

13 Jbeta primers and 60 Vbeta primers were used for the PCR. Produced via immunoSEQ multiplex PCR; TCRdb's table is partial and in-frame only. In the table there are more than 95,000 clones, 65% to 85% of which are singletons. The CDR3 consists of 15 residues. Germline CDR1 reads MNHEY; CDR2 reads SVGAGI. V lost 9 bases and J lost 1; bases outside the gene matches: 11. This sequence was found in a male donor in good health and CMV-seronegative. Sample: PBMCs. The J gene is TRBJ1-2, the V gene TRBV6-5; the match to TRBD1 covers 7 bases. CDR3 nucleotides: TGTGCCAGTTCTCCGGGACAGCATTTTAACTATGGCTACACCTTC. Protein product: CASSPGQHFNYGYTF.